This entry features one T cell receptor beta chain sequence. Antigen specificity is unknown. Germline-derived CDR1 and CDR2 are SGHNT and YENEEA. The CDR3 sequence is 14 residues long. The germline V and J ends were trimmed by 4 bases and 2 bases, with 12 bases remaining between them. This specimen belongs to a study of somatic mutations in cytotoxic T cells in rheumatoid arthritis. Study results and limitations: Each of about an eighth of the 65 patients had a largest CD8+ clone that made up more than 20% of CD8+ cells. An increase in CD8+ clonality with age was seen in rheumatoid arthritis patients but not in healthy controls.

Assay used: immunoSEQ multiplex PCR; TCRdb lists only in-frame clones, some missing. Of about 15,000 clones listed, 78% were seen once; the top ten hold 15% to 20%. V and J are TRBV11-3 and TRBJ2-7; no clear D gene. The sequencing input was CD8+ T cells sorted from blood. The source is an adult with rheumatoid arthritis. The CDR3 DNA is TGTGCCAGCAGCTCCCTCGGAGAGCCCTACGAGCAGTACTTC. Its translation: CASSSLGEPYEQYF.